Below are 3 T cell receptor beta chains sequenced from a single sample in a study of T cell responses to AZD1222 COVID-19 vaccine. Some clones are missing from TCRdb's copy, which holds only in-frame ones; the method was immunoSEQ multiplex PCR. Of 65,000 to 70,000 clones detected, around four fifths appear once; the ten largest clones hold around a quarter. This material consisted of peripheral blood, taken 28 days after the second AZD1222 dose. The receptors were gathered from an adult who received the AZD1222 COVID-19 vaccine.

The chain uses TRBV5-1 and TRBJ2-7, with 10 bases lining up with TRBD1. The CDR3 totals 19 residues. The V gene end was trimmed by 4 bases and the J gene end by 0 bases; junction bases not matched to a gene: 16. Germline CDR1 reads SGHRS; CDR2 reads YFSETQ. The CDR3: CASSVWTRDRGPSSYEQYF. As DNA, the CDR3 is TGCGCCAGCAGCGTATGGACCCGGGACAGGGGCCCTAGCTCCTACGAGCAGTACTTC.

CDR3 DNA: TGCGCCAGCAGCTCCCCGGGGTTGTCCTACAATGAGCAGTTCTTC. Protein sequence: CASSSPGLSYNEQFF. The chain joins TRBV5-1 to TRBJ2-1, with D perhaps TRBD2 (5 bases). The germline CDR1 and CDR2 sequences are SGHRS and YFSETQ. V was cut by 3 bases and J by 1 base, with 11 bases left in between. This CDR3 is built from 15 residues.

The chain couples TRBV7-2 to TRBJ2-1; D uncertain. From germline, CDR1 is SGHTA and CDR2 FQGNSA. This CDR3 region has 15 residues. V was pared by 1 base and J by 2 bases, with 9 bases between. In DNA, the CDR3 is TGTGCCAGCAGCTTAGACTACGGTCCCTACAATGAGCAGTTCTTC. Amino acid sequence: CASSLDYGPYNEQFF.